Below are 9 T cell receptor beta chains sequenced from a single sample in a study of read filtering for tumor transcriptome and immune sequencing. From around 440 ng of RNA, a library with molecular barcoded alpha/delta and beta/gamma adaptors was made. TCRdb fed the reads into MiXCR, producing one record per CDR3 protein. The sample includes around 38,000 distinct CDR3 sequences, about 13% of them seen just once. Sequenced input: a population of CD138-negative cells sorted from bone marrow. The receptor set was obtained from a donor aged 40 or older with multiple myeloma.

Of note for this clonotype: Possible read error: a much larger clone is one base away. The CDR3 sequence is CASSRPAGSYEQSF. DNA for the CDR3: TGTGCCAGCAGTCGACCGGCGGGATCCTACGAGCAGTCCTTC. The chain employs TRBV28 and TRBJ2-7; tentatively, D is TRBD2 (6 bases). Germline CDR1 is MDHEN and CDR2 is SYDVKM. The CDR3 extends over 14 amino acids.

This clonotype was observed many times. DNA of the CDR3: TGTGCCAGCAGTGACACGGCAGGGGGCAATCAGCCCCAGCATTTT. Protein sequence: CASSDTAGGNQPQHF. The chain uses TRBV6-2 or TRBV6-3 and TRBJ1-5; TRBD1 is a possible D gene (6 bases). Trimming removed 5 bases at V and 2 bases at J, with 13 bases between. This CDR3 is built from 15 residues. Germline CDR1 is MNHEY and CDR2 is SVGEGT.

Remarks on this clonotype: A much larger clone sits a single nucleotide away, making a read error possible. The V and J genes are TRBV24-1 and TRBJ2-7; D ambiguous. Germline V gene lookup returns CDR1 KGHDR and CDR2 SFDVKD. V lost 1 base to trimming and J lost 4 bases, with 7 bases between them. This CDR3 region has 13 residues. The chain's CDR3 is CATSDFLGYEQYF. As DNA, the CDR3 is TGTGCCACCAGTGATTTTTTAGGGTACGAGCAGTACTTC.

For this clonotype: As the CDR3 is not closed by the conserved phenylalanine or tryptophan, this likely results from a read error. The chain links TRBV28 to TRBJ2-7; unclear D gene. Trimming removed 3 bases at V and 3 bases at J, with 12 bases between. Germline V gene sequence: CDR1 MDHEN, CDR2 SYDVKM. CDR3 length: 14 residues. The CDR3 here is CASSFTGPYYEQYS. CDR3 bases: TGTGCCAGCAGTTTTACTGGGCCGTACTACGAGCAGTACTCT.

Points on this clonotype: A much larger clonotype is one base distant, so this may be a read error. V gene TRBV29-1 combines with J gene TRBJ2-5, with 7 positions matching TRBD2. Germline CDR1 is SQVTM and CDR2 is ANQGSEA. This CDR3 is 13 amino acids long. The CDR3: CSVEPSGQETRYF. The CDR3 coding sequence is TGCAGCGTTGAGCCTAGCGGTCAAGAGACCCGGTACTTC.

This clonotype was recorded a few times. The genes are TRBV5-1 and TRBJ2-2; no firm D call. The CDR3 sequence is 16 residues long. The germline V gene encodes CDR1 SGHRS and CDR2 YFSETQ. V was shortened by 4 bases and J by 2 bases, with 15 bases between the two germline ends. The CDR3 DNA is TGCGCCAGCAGCCCAGACGGACGGGTTAACACCGGGGAGCTGTTTTTT. It specifies CASSPDGRVNTGELFF.

Points on this clonotype: It is likely a read error: a sequence one base away is far more abundant. V usage is TRBV6-1 and J usage is TRBJ2-1, with TRBD2 identical over 7 bases. CDR3 length: 16 amino acids. CDR1 and CDR2 (germline): MNHNS, SASEGT. The trim removed 8 bases at V and 7 bases at J, leaving 17 bases unmatched. The CDR3 bases are TGTGCCAGCTGTCTCTATGATGGACTAGGGTTAAATGAGCAGTTCTTC. As protein: CASCLYDGLGLNEQFF.

This clonotype was seen many times. The gene calls are TRBV12-3 or TRBV12-4 and TRBJ2-7; D possibly corresponds to TRBD2 (5 bases). V lost 6 bases, J lost 5 bases, and 8 bases lay in between. This CDR3 region has 11 residues. CDR3 protein: CASSRGHEQYF. The CDR3 bases are TGTGCCAGCAGCCGAGGGCACGAGCAGTACTTC.

In its sample, this clonotype was seen many times. This chain joins TRBV20-1 and TRBJ1-1; D not certain. CDR3 size: 14 residues. Trimming stripped 1 base from V and 1 base from J, with 10 bases between. The germline V gene encodes CDR1 DFQATT and CDR2 SNEGSKA (reference sequence). The CDR3 nucleotides read TGCAGTGCTAGAGTAGGGAACGGGAACACTGAAGCTTTCTTT. Its translation: CSARVGNGNTEAFF.